This T cell receptor (beta chain) was sequenced during a study of identifying expanded T cells in peripheral blood (dated by TCRdb to the late 2010s). Some background on the complete study: Technical replicates were generated by sequencing separate aliquots of the same genomic DNA pool, and four replicates were compared pairwise.

This clone has only one observation. The target of this receptor is not known. No much larger clone exists at a distance of one base, and base qualities are not known. TCRbeta CDR3 regions were profiled with the immunoSEQ Assay using bias-controlled multiplex PCR amplification of genomic DNA. The authors' analysis ran thus. The absolute abundance of each unique TCRbeta CDR3 region was quantified after sequences were collapsed and filtered. Differential abundance was tested with a binomial (Fisher-equivalent) model and with a beta-binomial model adding time-dependent variance fitted from healthy donors. Any clone with fewer than 5 combined templates was excluded, and a clone was called differentially abundant if its Benjamini-Hochberg FDR was below 0.01. In the beta-binomial model, variance was expressed as a function of the total template count across the two samples, in the form v = (b*log(k)+a)^2. Here the immuneACCESS table is served through TCRdb, limited to in-frame sequences with V and J called. Missing clones are a known gap in these copies; in checked studies unresolved V genes cover under half, and the rest lacks a known reason. The D gene and trimming were derived from the DNA, and the V and J assignments and clone size from that table. For this sample the table gives more than 85,000 clones, of which approximately 90% were detected only once. Just under 8.5% of the sample is in the top ten clones.

During the collection period, no infections or other immune events were recorded for the healthy donors. Blood repertoires from healthy donors were used as a training cohort for calibrating time-dependent variance in a beta-binomial model of differential abundance of T-cell clones. There were around 10 healthy donors in the training cohort, of whom 3 were female and 7 were male. The donors were between roughly 25 and 70 years old, with an average age of 43 years. Whole blood, obtained from a commercial supplier, was collected from each healthy donor at three time points spaced two weeks apart. For immunosequencing, genomic DNA was extracted from whole blood that had not been sorted. V lost 6 bases and J lost 4 bases; the stretch between them is 12 bases long. Per the germline V gene (reference sequence), SGHNT is the CDR1 and YYREEE is the CDR2. The CDR3 contains 13 residues, cysteine and phenylalanine counted. Only CDR3 DNA is held: 39 bases, read in frame from base 1.

What the research found in general, with its limitations: Across all healthy-donor time intervals, the beta-binomial model significantly lowered both the number of clones called differentially abundant and the false-positive rate. The binomial model flagged about 1.1 differentially abundant clones between technical replicates but about 16 over roughly 2 weeks and 19 over approximately 4 weeks. The authors expected that over much longer intervals, such as months to years, biological variance in healthy repertoires might increase even further. In all healthy donors, the variance in clone template counts between samples taken about 14 days apart rose significantly as total template count increased.

The sequence was collected from a person aged 18 to 75 in good health. The chain links TRBV5-4 with TRBJ2-3; there is no confident call for the D gene. Sequenced sample: blood. The DNA sequence is as follows: TGTGCCAGCAAGGCTAGTGCCTCAGATACGCAGTATTTT. Its coded protein is CASKASASDTQYF.